Below, 5 T cell receptor beta chains from the same sample are listed, as sequenced in a study of T cells in Graves' hyperthyroidism and ophthalmopathy. Amplification targeted TCR beta CDR3 regions from RNA transcripts. A first-round RT-PCR of the TCR CDR3 used the HTBI primer set. TCRdb processed the multiplex PCR reads anew with MiXCR; each CDR3 protein has one entry. The data hold about 410,000 distinct CDR3 sequences, with around 15% observed a single time. Sequenced input: blood. These receptor sequences come from a man younger than 35 with Graves' ophthalmopathy.

This clonotype occurred many times. This sequence joins TRBV5-1 and TRBJ2-4, with 10 bases fitting TRBD2. Unmatched junction bases numbered 13, after V lost 4 bases and J lost 0 bases. Germline-derived CDR1 and CDR2 are SGHRS and YFSETQ. The CDR3 has 19 amino acids. The CDR3 DNA is TGCGCCAGCAGCGACATAGCGGGGGGCACAATCCTAGCCAAAAACATTCAGTACTTC. Amino acid sequence: CASSDIAGGTILAKNIQYF.

This clonotype was counted ten times or more. The V and J genes are TRBV30 and TRBJ2-5; 10 bases are a match to TRBD1. The trim removed 7 bases at V and 5 bases at J, leaving 4 bases unmatched. The V gene's germline CDR1 is GTSNPN and CDR2 SVGIG (reference sequence). The CDR3 loop spans 12 amino acids. DNA of the CDR3: TGTGCCTCAGGGGGACAGGGGGAGACCCAGTACTTC. It is translated as CASGGQGETQYF.

The table lists this clonotype with many counts. The chain combines TRBV18 with TRBJ2-5; D possibly corresponds to TRBD1 (6 bases). CDR1 and CDR2 (germline): KGHSH, LQKENI. The CDR3 totals 15 residues. Trimming pared 0 bases from V and 1 base from J, leaving 9 bases between. The CDR3 sequence: CASSPPDRSQETQYF. For the CDR3, the DNA is TGTGCCAGCTCACCACCTGACAGGTCCCAAGAGACCCAGTACTTC. Using reference TRBV18 and TRBJ2-5 for the parts outside the CDR3, the full variable domain is NAGVMQNPRHLVRRRGQEARLRCSPMKGHSHVYWYRQLPEEGLKFMVYLQKENIIDESGMPKERFSAEFPKEGPSILRIQQVVRGDSAAYFCASSPPDRSQETQYFGPGTRLLVL.

Note on this clonotype: With a much larger clone just one base away, this may be a read error. The chain couples TRBV27 to TRBJ1-4, with TRBD1 matching over 7 bases. This CDR3 contains 17 residues. Per germline, CDR1 MNHEY and CDR2 SMNVEV (reference sequence). The trim removed 5 bases at V and 3 bases at J, leaving 12 bases unmatched. The CDR3: CASSQGQLLAPNEKLFF. The DNA of the CDR3 is TGTGCCAGCAGTCAGGGACAGTTACTTGCACCTAATGAAAAACTGTTTTTT. Based on the CDR3 plus reference TRBV27 and TRBJ1-4, the full variable domain is EAQVTQNPRYLITVTGKKLTVTCSQNMNHEYMSWYRQDPGLGLRQIYYSMNVEVTDKGDVPEGYKVSRKEKRNFPLILESPSPNQTSLYFCASSQGQLLAPNEKLFFGSGTQLSVL.

In its sample, this clonotype was seen a few times. The chain uses TRBV5-6 and TRBJ2-5; 11 nucleotides align to TRBD2. The CDR3 covers 14 residues. Germline values: CDR1 SGHDT, CDR2 YYEEEE. The V and J ends lost 2 bases and 6 bases, in that order; junction bases with no gene match: 3. This CDR3 is CASSFLAGGKTQYF. CDR3 nucleotide sequence: TGTGCCAGCAGCTTCCTAGCGGGGGGAAAGACCCAGTACTTC.